The following is a TCR beta chain sequence with its context. This sample was taken from a study of blood T cell repertoires in COVID-19. Study as a whole: Specimens from acute and convalescent COVID-19 originated in the United States, Italy and Spain. In each case, the material was cDNA or gDNA derived from T cells, B-cell-depleted T cells, or PBMCs.

Original handling: Estimation of nucleated cell counts relied on the amplification of reference gene primers. The assay was immunoSEQ multiplex PCR, and TCRdb's table has in-frame clones only and misses some. The V and J calls and clone size come from that table; D and trimming were worked out from the DNA. The sample contains around 100,000 clones, just over 85% of which appear only once. This sequence originates from a human donor in a cohort sampled during active COVID-19. Input material: peripheral blood.

The DNA for the CDR3 is TGCGCCAGCAGCTTGGGGGCAGTTGGAGGAGAAAAACTGTTTTTT. Translated: CASSLGAVGGEKLFF. The rearrangement joins TRBV5-1 to TRBJ1-4; D ambiguous. The CDR3 runs 15 residues. Trimming removed 0 bases at V and 8 bases at J, with 14 bases between. The germline gives CDR1 SGHRS, CDR2 YFSETQ.